The next 25 T cell receptor beta chains were all read from a single sample in a study of cytomegalovirus exposure and HLA in healthy donors. The PCR made use of 60 Vbeta and 13 Jbeta primers. Clones were read by immunoSEQ multiplex PCR, and TCRdb kept only the in-frame ones, dropping some. The sample shows some 56,000 clones, approximately 80% of them seen only once. The specimen sequenced was PBMCs. The receptors come from a woman aged 40 to 55 in good health and CMV-seronegative.

The chain couples TRBV27 to TRBJ2-7; the match to TRBD2 covers 9 bases. The CDR3 is 17 residues long. The ends lost 5 bases at V and 5 bases at J; junction bases unmatched: 16. Germline loops: CDR1 MNHEY, CDR2 SMNVEV (reference sequence). CDR3: CASSIWAGRTSVDEQYF. CDR3 sequence (DNA): TGTGCCAGCAGTATATGGGCTGGGAGGACTAGCGTGGACGAGCAGTACTTC.

The rearrangement links TRBV6-1 to TRBJ2-4, with D perhaps TRBD1 (6 bases). The CDR3 is 14 amino acids. Trimming cost V 7 bases and J 3 bases, with 13 bases left between them. Germline V CDR1 and CDR2: MNHNS, SASEGT. The CDR3: CASTTGSSKNIQYF. The CDR3 region has the DNA TGTGCCAGCACCACAGGGTCCAGCAAAAACATTCAGTACTTC.

J is TRBJ2-6 and V is TRBV27; TRBD1 matches at 8 bases. The V gene end was trimmed by 3 bases and the J gene end by 0 bases; junction bases not matched to a gene: 16. Per the germline V gene, CDR1 is MNHEY and CDR2 is SMNVEV (reference sequence). CDR3 length equals 21 residues. Here the CDR3 DNA reads TGTGCCAGCAGTTTTGGAGGCGGCTGGGGACAGGTTCGCTCTGGGGCCAACGTCCTGACTTTC. Translation gives CASSFGGGWGQVRSGANVLTF.

V usage is TRBV9 and J usage is TRBJ2-3; no firm D call. The CDR3 spans 15 residues. Germline loops: CDR1 SGDLS, CDR2 YYNGEE. V lost 4 bases to trimming and J lost 5 bases, with 17 bases between them. In DNA form, the CDR3 reads TGTGCCAGCAGCCTACAAACTACTATCGGAGATACGCAGTATTTT. Encoded protein: CASSLQTTIGDTQYF. Variable domain in full (rest from reference TRBV9 and TRBJ2-3): DSGVTQTPKHLITATGQRVTLRCSPRSGDLSVYWYQQSLDQGLQFLIQYYNGEERAKGNILERFSAQQFPDLHSELNLSSLELGDSALYFCASSLQTTIGDTQYFGPGTRLTVL.

This chain joins TRBV10-3 and TRBJ1-1; perhaps TRBD1 as D (5 bases). Between the trimmed V and J ends, which lost 6 bases and 7 bases, there was a span of 9 bases. The CDR3 has 11 residues. CDR1 ENHRY and CDR2 SYGVKD come from the germline V gene. The CDR3 sequence: CAIRTELEAFF. The DNA of the CDR3 is TGTGCCATCAGGACAGAGCTTGAAGCTTTCTTT.

This clone was observed a few times. This CDR3 is CASSPRHETQYF. In nucleotides, the CDR3 is TGTGCCAGCAGCCCTCGACACGAGACCCAGTACTTC. This chain connects TRBV5-6 to TRBJ2-5; no firm D call. Per the germline V gene, CDR1 is SGHDT and CDR2 is YYEEEE. The CDR3 is 12 amino acids. The V end lost 4 bases, the J end lost 5 bases, and 9 bases lay between the germline ends.

The chain carries TRBV4-1 and TRBJ2-7; D is possibly TRBD1 (6 bases). This CDR3 is 14 amino acids long. Germline V gene sequence: CDR1 MGHRA, CDR2 YSYEKL. The germline V and J ends were trimmed by 1 base and 7 bases, with 14 bases remaining between them. In DNA form, the CDR3 reads TGCGCCAGCAGCCAAGGACAGGAGGCTGGGGAGCAGTACTTC. This translates into CASSQGQEAGEQYF.

The V call is TRBV6-1, the J call TRBJ1-2; D is unresolved. CDR3 size: 13 residues. Trimming removed 0 bases at V and 4 bases at J, with 6 bases between. Per germline, CDR1 MNHNS and CDR2 SASEGT. CDR3 DNA: TGTGCCAGCAGTGAAGCGGGGAGCTATGGCTACACCTTC. Encoded protein: CASSEAGSYGYTF.

The rearrangement joins TRBV11-2 to TRBJ2-2, with TRBD1 matching 7 bases. The CDR3 contains 16 residues. CDR1 is SGHAT, CDR2 FQNNGV, per germline. With V trimmed by 6 bases and J by 4 bases, 11 bases remained unmatched. DNA of the CDR3: TGTGCCAGCAGTTTACCGACAGGGAAATCCACCGGGGAGCTGTTTTTT. Its translation: CASSLPTGKSTGELFF. The whole variable domain, filled in from reference TRBV11-2 and TRBJ2-2, reads EAGVAQSPRYKIIEKRQSVAFWCNPISGHATLYWYQQILGQGPKLLIQFQNNGVVDDSQLPKDRFSAERLKGVDSTLKIQPAKLEDSAVYLCASSLPTGKSTGELFFGEGSRLTVL.

This clone was observed a handful of times. The chain uses TRBV27 and TRBJ2-2; TRBD1 agrees at 7 bases. CDR1 and CDR2 from the germline V gene are MNHEY and SMNVEV (reference sequence). The CDR3 totals 17 residues. V trimming: 6 bases; J trimming: 6 bases; junction bases outside the gene matches: 16. The DNA of the CDR3 is TGTGCCAGCAGAGAACGCGCAGGGGGTACCCTGGCCGGGGAGCTGTTTTTT. This gives the protein CASRERAGGTLAGELFF.

There are a few counts of this clone. V and J are TRBV28 and TRBJ2-7; perhaps TRBD1 as D (6 bases). This CDR3 region has 14 residues. Germline V gene sequence: CDR1 MDHEN, CDR2 SYDVKM. Trimming stripped 6 bases from V and 2 bases from J, with 14 bases between. The CDR3 nucleotides are TGTGCCAGCAGAAACCTACCAGGGGCCTACGAGCAGTACTTC. Its translation: CASRNLPGAYEQYF.

The genes are TRBV27 and TRBJ2-7, with 8 nucleotides matching TRBD2. The germline V gene encodes CDR1 MNHEY and CDR2 SMNVEV (reference sequence). The CDR3 is made up of 17 amino acids. After removal of 2 bases from V and 0 bases from J, the junction contained 9 bases not matched to a gene. The CDR3 bases are TGTGCCAGCAGTTTAATGTCGGGGGGGTTGAGCTCCTACGAGCAGTACTTC. It codes for CASSLMSGGLSSYEQYF.

This clone was observed once. This rearrangement joins TRBV28 to TRBJ2-1, with a possible D match to TRBD2 (5 bases). The CDR3 sequence is 13 residues long. Per germline, CDR1 MDHEN and CDR2 SYDVKM. V was pared by 10 bases and J by 5 bases, with 15 bases between. The CDR3 here is CATRRGSDNEQFF. The CDR3 nucleotides read TGTGCCACCCGCCGGGGTTCCGACAATGAGCAGTTCTTC.

This clone was observed once. The genes are TRBV4-1 and TRBJ1-2; a possible D gene is TRBD1 (5 bases). Between the trimmed V and J ends, which lost 1 base and 0 bases, there was a span of 6 bases. CDR1 is MGHRA and CDR2 is YSYEKL in the germline V gene. The length of the CDR3 is 14 residues. DNA of the CDR3: TGCGCCAGCAGCCAAGGCAGGGCTAACTATGGCTACACCTTC. This encodes CASSQGRANYGYTF.

The sample holds a few counts of this clone. V gene TRBV4-3 combines with J gene TRBJ2-1; D may be TRBD1 (5 bases). The CDR3 covers 13 residues. The V gene's germline CDR1 is LGHNA and CDR2 YSLEER. The ends were cut back, 0 bases at V and 10 bases at J, with 10 bases in the middle. The CDR3 DNA reads as TGCGCCAGCAGCCAAGACAGGGCAGGCGAGCAGTTCTTC. Translated: CASSQDRAGEQFF.

The chain uses TRBV11-3 and TRBJ2-5; possibly TRBD1 for D (6 bases). Trimming removed 5 bases from V and 3 bases from J, with 13 bases in between. Germline V gene lookup returns CDR1 SGHNT and CDR2 YENEEA. This CDR3 contains 14 residues. The CDR3 DNA follows: TGTGCCAGCAGCGATACACAGGGAAAAGAGACCCAGTACTTC. Its protein product is CASSDTQGKETQYF.

The rearrangement joins TRBV28 to TRBJ2-1; tentatively, D is TRBD2 (5 bases). This CDR3 is 13 amino acids long. CDR1 MDHEN and CDR2 SYDVKM come from the germline V gene. V was shortened by 7 bases and J by 6 bases, with 13 bases between the two germline ends. CDR3 coding DNA: TGTGCCAGCACCTCAACCGGAGGCAATGAGCAGTTCTTC. Its translation: CASTSTGGNEQFF.

In its sample, this clone was seen a few times. The chain carries TRBV28 and TRBJ2-7; TRBD2 might be the D (5 bases). CDR1 MDHEN and CDR2 SYDVKM come from the germline V gene. V shed 1 base and J shed 3 bases, with 10 bases lying between them. The CDR3 has 14 amino acids. CDR3 residues: CASSLYGGHYEQYF. CDR3 nucleotide sequence: TGTGCCAGCAGTTTATATGGAGGCCACTACGAGCAGTACTTC.

This clone was counted a single time. The chain recombines TRBV5-1 with TRBJ1-1, with a possible D match to TRBD1 (6 bases). This CDR3 is 13 amino acids long. Germline CDR1 is SGHRS and CDR2 is YFSETQ. Between the trimmed V and J ends, which lost 3 bases and 6 bases, there was a span of 12 bases. The CDR3 DNA reads as TGCGCCAGCAGCTGGCAGGGGAGCGCTGAAGCTTTCTTT. Translated: CASSWQGSAEAFF.

CDR3 nucleotides: TGTGCCAGCAGCCTTTACAGGGAAACTGAAGCTTTCTTT. Translation: CASSLYRETEAFF. The rearrangement joins TRBV11-1 to TRBJ1-1; D is perhaps TRBD1 (6 bases). Germline lookup yields CDR1 SGHAT and CDR2 FQDESV (reference sequence). This CDR3 is 13 amino acids long. Trimming left V 5 bases short and J 5 bases short, with 12 bases between. The full variable domain, completed using reference TRBV11-1 and TRBJ1-1, is EAEVAQSPRYKITEKSQAVAFWCDPISGHATLYWYRQILGQGPELLVQFQDESVVDDSQLPKDRFSAERLKGVDSTLKIQPAELGDSAMYLCASSLYRETEAFFGQGTRLTVV.

The chain couples TRBV30 to TRBJ2-3; maybe TRBD1 (6 bases). The germline gives CDR1 GTSNPN, CDR2 SVGIG (reference sequence). CDR3 length: 15 amino acids. Deletions cut 1 base from V and 1 base from J, with 12 bases between. The CDR3 nucleotides read TGTGCCTGGAGTGAAGGGGGAGAAGGCACAGATACGCAGTATTTT. Protein: CAWSEGGEGTDTQYF.

This clone was picked up one time. This rearrangement joins TRBV19 to TRBJ1-3, with TRBD1 identical over 10 bases. J lost 3 bases, V lost 5 bases, and 1 base had no gene match. Germline values: CDR1 LNHDA, CDR2 SQIVND (reference sequence). There are 14 residues in the CDR3. The CDR3 sequence: CASSDRGLGNTIYF. CDR3 DNA sequence: TGTGCCAGTAGTGACAGGGGGCTTGGAAACACCATATATTTT.

This chain joins TRBV7-3 and TRBJ1-1; no reliable D call. V was pared by 4 bases and J by 5 bases, with 14 bases between. The CDR3 extends over 14 amino acids. Germline V CDR1 and CDR2: SGHTA, FQGTGA. This CDR3 is CASSSPGGRTEAFF. In DNA form, the CDR3 reads TGTGCCAGCAGCTCTCCAGGAGGAAGGACTGAAGCTTTCTTT. The full variable domain, rest sourced from reference TRBV7-3 and TRBJ1-1, is GAGVSQTPSNKVTEKGKYVELRCDPISGHTALYWYRQSLGQGPEFLIYFQGTGAADDSGLPNDRFFAVRPEGSVSTLKIQRTERGDSAVYLCASSSPGGRTEAFFGQGTRLTVV.

The chain uses TRBV25-1 and TRBJ2-7; no clear D. The CDR3 length is 13 residues. Germline-derived CDR1 and CDR2 are MGHDK and SYGVNS. V lost 6 bases, J lost 1 base, and 10 bases lay in between. CDR3: CASRNDISYEQYF. In DNA, the CDR3 is TGTGCCAGCAGGAACGACATATCCTACGAGCAGTACTTC.

The chain uses TRBV19 and TRBJ1-5; no firm D call. V was pared by 2 bases and J by 0 bases, with 14 bases between. Germline loops: CDR1 LNHDA, CDR2 SQIVND (reference sequence). The CDR3 extends over 17 amino acids. Here the CDR3 reads CASSIKGWEYSNQPQHF. The CDR3 DNA follows: TGTGCCAGTAGTATAAAGGGTTGGGAGTATAGCAATCAGCCCCAGCATTTT.